This T cell receptor beta chain was captured in a study of graft-versus-host responses after intestinal transplantation. The table came from immunoSEQ multiplex PCR; TCRdb's copy has only in-frame clones and leaves some out. The table has approximately 60,000 clones, 85% to 90% seen once. The specimen comprised PBMCs, sampled 26 days after transplant. This TCR was sampled from a human patient who received an intestinal transplant, so some T cells may come from the graft donor.

The CDR3 reads CASSGDRTKAFF. CDR3 bases: TGCGCCAGCAGCGGGGACAGGACGAAAGCTTTCTTT. This chain connects TRBV4-1 to TRBJ1-1; TRBD1 matches 8 bases. V shed 5 bases and J 9 bases; nucleotides not matched to a gene: 5. The CDR3 consists of 12 residues. CDR1 and CDR2 from the germline V gene are MGHRA and YSYEKL.